This TCR beta chain was observed in a study of human CD8 memory T cell subsets. The germline V gene has CDR1 MNHEY and CDR2 SVGAGI. The CDR3 is made up of 14 amino acids. This clonotype is classed as medium-sized by frequency. Construction of TCR beta libraries was accomplished by means of UMI-labeled 5' RACE. TCRdb reprocessed the 5' RACE reads and keeps a single row for each CDR3 protein, giving no DNA. This sample lists fewer than 20,000 distinct CDR3 sequences; its ten largest clones have roughly 5.9%. Material for sequencing was CD8+ T cells from PBMCs. The chain has TRBV6-5 and TRBJ2-7; as DNA is missing, the TRBD1 call by TCRdb cannot be tested. This clonotype originated in a human donor in good health. The CDR3 sequence: CASSYSSGGYEQYF.